Sequencing of this TCR beta chain was carried out in a study of OX40 agonist ivuxolimab in advanced cancers. Study-level information: The diagnoses of dose-escalation patients were hepatocellular carcinoma, melanoma, renal cell or head and neck cancer. Prior anti-PD-1, anti-PD-L1 or anti-CTLA-4 therapy did not bar entry, and approximately 43% had some. Study results and limitations: On average, CD8+ T cells showed a greater number of expanded clones than CD4+. At 0.1 to 3.0 mg/kg and by week 6, clonal expansion occurred in CD4+ and CD8+ blood T cells.

V lost 5 bases and J 0 bases, leaving 17 bases between the germline ends. Looked up from germline, CDR1 is SQVTM and CDR2 is ANQGSEA. This CDR3 contains 15 residues. This clone was counted a few times. Its antigen remains unidentified. TCRdb's copy holds only in-frame clones and misses some; the assay was immunoSEQ multiplex PCR. Among some 100,000 clones listed, around nine tenths were seen once. This chain uses TRBV29-1 with TRBJ2-7; D unresolved. This clonotype originated in an adult with an advanced solid tumor such as melanoma, head and neck, liver or kidney cancer. The source was CD4+ or CD8+ T cells sorted from blood, collected in a trial of the OX40 agonist ivuxolimab. CDR3 protein: CSVLKLKGTSYEQYF. The CDR3 bases are TGCAGCGTTCTGAAGTTGAAGGGTACCTCCTACGAGCAGTACTTC.